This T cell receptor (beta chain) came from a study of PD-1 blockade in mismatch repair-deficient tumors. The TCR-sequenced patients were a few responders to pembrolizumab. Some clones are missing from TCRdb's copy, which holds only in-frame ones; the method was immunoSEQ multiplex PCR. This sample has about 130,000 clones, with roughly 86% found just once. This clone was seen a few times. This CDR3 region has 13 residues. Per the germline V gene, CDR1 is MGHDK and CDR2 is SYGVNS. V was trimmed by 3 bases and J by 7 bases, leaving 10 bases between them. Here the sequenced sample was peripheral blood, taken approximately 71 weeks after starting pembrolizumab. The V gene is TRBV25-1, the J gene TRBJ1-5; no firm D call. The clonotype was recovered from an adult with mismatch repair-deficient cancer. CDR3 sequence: CASSEGSAQPQHF. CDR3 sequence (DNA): TGTGCCAGCAGTGAGGGTAGCGCGCAGCCCCAGCATTTT.